The rows below give T cell receptor beta chains drawn from one sample of a study of graft-versus-host responses after intestinal transplantation. Method: immunoSEQ multiplex PCR; TCRdb's copy keeps in-frame clones and lacks some. The sample holds approximately 8,200 clones; roughly 80% are singletons and the top ten take about an eighth. The material was ileum tissue, obtained approximately 230 days after intestinal transplant. The origin of the receptors is a human patient who received an intestinal transplant, so some T cells may come from the graft donor. CDR3s leave out the opening cysteine and the closing phenylalanine or tryptophan. Each record gives: V gene, CDR3 protein.

TRBV18 | ASSPQGLSYEQY
TRBV7-8 | ASSYRGWDTGELF
TRBV5-1 | ASSLNDRVAF
TRBV7-2 | ASSRPKGGLGGYT
TRBV18 | AGRERSGELF
TRBV29-1 | SHMGFQETQY
TRBV5-1 | ASSLLAGAFNTQY
TRBV6-4 | ASSDPPVEGALTGELF
TRBV7-8 | ASSFEGEDIQY
TRBV7-9 | ASSSGQVPYEQY
TRBV5-6 | ASSPQGGTGELF
TRBV11-3 | ASSFFLGTSGRDYEQY
TRBV15 | ATSGGQGAQPQH
TRBV10-2 | ASSVPGQGSPEQY
TRBV28 | ASSPYIWDRSNQPQH
TRBV15 | ATSRGPGQGFIYEQY
TRBV6-5 | ASTIFQGGQPQH
TRBV7-9 | ASSKTPDGQDYGYT